This T cell receptor beta chain was sequenced for a study of blood T cells in healthy people across ages. About the study: Capture by template switching was about one barcoded beta molecule per two T cells.

Study-level findings and limits: Diversity of TCR beta correlated strongly with naive T cell percentage.

Per the germline V gene, CDR1 is MNHEY and CDR2 is SVGAGI. The length of the CDR3 is 17 residues. Trimming cost V 4 bases and J 4 bases; bases outside gene matches: 13. A remark on this clonotype: Its matching antigen is unknown.

Using a J-beta primer mix together with a sample-barcoded 5' primer, a second PCR was run for about 6 to 12 cycles. Each cDNA molecule was tagged by a template-switch adaptor that had 12 random nucleotides. TCRdb fed the 5' RACE reads into MiXCR, producing one record per CDR3 protein. The sample yields about 1.8 million distinct CDR3 sequences, approximately 50% seen once. V and J are TRBV6-5 and TRBJ1-2; 9 bases agree with TRBD1. Material: blood. This TCR came from a woman aged 40 to 50 in good health. The CDR3 DNA reads TGTGCCAGCAGTTTCTCAAGTCCCGGGACAGGGACCTATGGCTACACCTTC. It translates to CASSFSSPGTGTYGYTF.